This TCR beta chain was obtained from a study of blood T cell repertoires in COVID-19. Study overall: COVID-19 samples from acute and convalescent phases originated in the United States, Italy and Spain. The analysed material was cDNA or gDNA that came from T cells, B-cell-depleted T cells, or PBMCs.

This CDR3 is 13 amino acids long. Deletions cut 0 bases from V and 0 bases from J, with 2 bases between. Looked up from germline, CDR1 is MNHEY and CDR2 is SMNVEV (reference sequence). Original processing methods: Estimates of nucleated cell counts were drawn from the amplification of reference gene primers. Some clones are missing from TCRdb's copy, which holds only in-frame ones; the method was immunoSEQ multiplex PCR. V, J and clone size are taken as reported in that table, and D and trimming were inferred from the DNA itself. The sample includes about 360,000 clones, around nine tenths seen only once; the top ten take about 3%.

The sample comprised peripheral blood. This chain uses TRBV27 with TRBJ1-1; D gene unclear. The receptor's source is a human donor in a cohort sampled during active COVID-19. CDR3 coding DNA: TGTGCCAGCAGTTTATCCGTGAACACTGAAGCTTTCTTT. This encodes CASSLSVNTEAFF.